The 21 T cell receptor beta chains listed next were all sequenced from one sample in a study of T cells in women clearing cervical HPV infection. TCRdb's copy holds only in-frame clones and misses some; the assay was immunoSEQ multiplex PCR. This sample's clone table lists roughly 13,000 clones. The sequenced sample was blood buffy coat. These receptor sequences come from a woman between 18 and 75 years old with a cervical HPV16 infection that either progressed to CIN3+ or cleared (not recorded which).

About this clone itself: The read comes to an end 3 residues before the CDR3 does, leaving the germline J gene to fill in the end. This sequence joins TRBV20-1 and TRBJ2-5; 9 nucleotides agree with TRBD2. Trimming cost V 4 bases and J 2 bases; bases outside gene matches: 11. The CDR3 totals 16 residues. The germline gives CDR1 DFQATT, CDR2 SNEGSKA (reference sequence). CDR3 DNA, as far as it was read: TGCAGTGCTAACGGGGTGGCGGGGGGGGGACAAGAGACC. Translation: CSANGVAGGGQET. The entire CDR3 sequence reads CSANGVAGGGQETQYF.

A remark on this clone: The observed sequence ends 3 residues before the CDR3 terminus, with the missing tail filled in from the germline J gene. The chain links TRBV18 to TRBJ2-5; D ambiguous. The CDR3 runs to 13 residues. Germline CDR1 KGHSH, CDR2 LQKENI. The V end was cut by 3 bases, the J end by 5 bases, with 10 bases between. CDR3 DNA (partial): TGTGCCAGCTCACCCCGCCGTCGGGAGACC. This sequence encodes CASSPRRRET. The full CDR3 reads CASSPRRRETQYF.

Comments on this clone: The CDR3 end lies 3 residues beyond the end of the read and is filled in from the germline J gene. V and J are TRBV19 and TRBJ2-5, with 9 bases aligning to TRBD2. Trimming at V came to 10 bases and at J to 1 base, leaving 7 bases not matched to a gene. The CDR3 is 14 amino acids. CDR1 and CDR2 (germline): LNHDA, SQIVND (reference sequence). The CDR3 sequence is CATAGGRVQETQYF. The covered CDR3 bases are TGTGCCACCGCGGGGGGGCGGGTCCAAGAGACC.

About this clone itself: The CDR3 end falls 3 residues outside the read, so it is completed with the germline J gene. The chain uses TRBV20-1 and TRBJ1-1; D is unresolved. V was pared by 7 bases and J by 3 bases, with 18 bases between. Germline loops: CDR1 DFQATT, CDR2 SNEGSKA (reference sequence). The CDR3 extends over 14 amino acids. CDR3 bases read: TGCAGTGTCACTCGCCAAGGGTTTGACACTGAA. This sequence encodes CSVTRQGFDTE. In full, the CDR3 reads CSVTRQGFDTEAFF.

The part of the CDR3 DNA that was read is TGTGCCAGCAGTTCAATCGGGACAGGGGGAAATCAGCCC. Encoded protein: CASSSIGTGGNQP. The full CDR3 protein is CASSSIGTGGNQPQHF. The chain links TRBV28 to TRBJ1-5; 11 nucleotides agree with TRBD1. The read stops 3 residues short of the end of the CDR3; the missing end is completed from the germline J gene. Unmatched junction bases numbered 6, after V lost 4 bases and J lost 4 bases. Germline loops: CDR1 MDHEN, CDR2 SYDVKM. The CDR3 covers 16 residues. Based on the CDR3 plus reference TRBV28 and TRBJ1-5, the full variable domain is DVKVTQSSRYLVKRTGEKVFLECVQDMDHENMFWYRQDPGLGLRLIYFSYDVKMKEKGDIPEGYSVSREKKERFSLILESASTNQTSMYLCASSSIGTGGNQPQHFGDGTRLSIL.

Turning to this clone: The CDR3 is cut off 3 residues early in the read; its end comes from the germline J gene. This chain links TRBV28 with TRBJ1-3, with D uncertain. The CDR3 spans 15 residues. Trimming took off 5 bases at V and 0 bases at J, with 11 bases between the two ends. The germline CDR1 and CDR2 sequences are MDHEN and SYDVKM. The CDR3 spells CASSRPGISGNTIYF. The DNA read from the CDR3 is TGTGCCAGCAGTCGACCAGGAATCTCTGGAAACACC.

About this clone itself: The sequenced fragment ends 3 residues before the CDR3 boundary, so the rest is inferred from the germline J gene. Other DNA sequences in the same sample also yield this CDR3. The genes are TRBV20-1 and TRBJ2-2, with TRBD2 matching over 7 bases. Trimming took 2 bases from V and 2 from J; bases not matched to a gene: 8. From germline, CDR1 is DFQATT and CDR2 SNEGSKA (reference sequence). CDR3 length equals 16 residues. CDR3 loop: CSARTSGRVNTGELFF. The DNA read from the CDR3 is TGCAGTGCTAGAACTAGTGGGAGGGTCAACACCGGGGAG.

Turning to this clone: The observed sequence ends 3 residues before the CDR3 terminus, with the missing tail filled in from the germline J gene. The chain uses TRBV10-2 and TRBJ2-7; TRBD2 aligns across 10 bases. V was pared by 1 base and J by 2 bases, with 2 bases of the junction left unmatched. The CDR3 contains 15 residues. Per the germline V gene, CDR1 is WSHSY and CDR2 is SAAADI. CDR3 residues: CASSELAGGTYEQYF. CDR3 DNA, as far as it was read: TGCGCCAGCAGTGAGTTAGCGGGGGGCACCTACGAG.

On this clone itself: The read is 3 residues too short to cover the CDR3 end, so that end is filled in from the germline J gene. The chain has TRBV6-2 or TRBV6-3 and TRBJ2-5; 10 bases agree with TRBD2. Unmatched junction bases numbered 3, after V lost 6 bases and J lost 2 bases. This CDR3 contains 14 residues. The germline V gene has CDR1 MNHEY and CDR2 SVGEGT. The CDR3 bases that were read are TGTGCCAGCAGCAAACTAGCGGGGCAAGAGACC. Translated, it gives CASSKLAGQET. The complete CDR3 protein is CASSKLAGQETQYF.

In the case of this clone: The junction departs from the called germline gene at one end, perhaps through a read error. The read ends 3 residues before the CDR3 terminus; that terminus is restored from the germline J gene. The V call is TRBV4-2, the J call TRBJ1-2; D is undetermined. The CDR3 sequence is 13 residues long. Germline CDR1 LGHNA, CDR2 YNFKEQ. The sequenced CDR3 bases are TGCGCCAGCAGCCAACTTGGTCAGGATACC. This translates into CASSQLGQDT. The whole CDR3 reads CASSQLGQDTYTF.

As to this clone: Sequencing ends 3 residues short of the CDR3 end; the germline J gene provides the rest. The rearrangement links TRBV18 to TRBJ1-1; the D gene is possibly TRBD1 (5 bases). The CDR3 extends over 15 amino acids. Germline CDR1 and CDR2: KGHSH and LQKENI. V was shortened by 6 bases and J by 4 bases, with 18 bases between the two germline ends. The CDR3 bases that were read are TGTGCCAGCTCCGTGACAGACCCTGGCGGCACTGAA. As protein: CASSVTDPGGTE. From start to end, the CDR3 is CASSVTDPGGTEAFF. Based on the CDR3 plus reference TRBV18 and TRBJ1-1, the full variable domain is NAGVMQNPRHLVRRRGQEARLRCSPMKGHSHVYWYRQLPEEGLKFMVYLQKENIIDESGMPKERFSAEFPKEGPSILRIQQVVRGDSAAYFCASSVTDPGGTEAFFGQGTRLTVV.

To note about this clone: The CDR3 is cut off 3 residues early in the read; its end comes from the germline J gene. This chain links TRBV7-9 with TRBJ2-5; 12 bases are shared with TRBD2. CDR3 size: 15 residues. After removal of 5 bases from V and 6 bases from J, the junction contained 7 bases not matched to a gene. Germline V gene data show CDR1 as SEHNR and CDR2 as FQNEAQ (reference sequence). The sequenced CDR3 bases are TGTGCCAGCAGCAATCCGACTAGCGGGGGACAGACC. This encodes CASSNPTSGGQT. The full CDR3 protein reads CASSNPTSGGQTQYF.

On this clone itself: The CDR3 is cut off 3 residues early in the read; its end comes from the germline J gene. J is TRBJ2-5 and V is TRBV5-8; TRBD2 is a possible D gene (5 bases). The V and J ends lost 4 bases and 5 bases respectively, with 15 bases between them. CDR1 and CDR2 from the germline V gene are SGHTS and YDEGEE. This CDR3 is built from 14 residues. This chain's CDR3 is CASSPSGVLETQYF. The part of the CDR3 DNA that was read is TGTGCCAGCAGCCCGTCCGGGGTATTGGAGACC.

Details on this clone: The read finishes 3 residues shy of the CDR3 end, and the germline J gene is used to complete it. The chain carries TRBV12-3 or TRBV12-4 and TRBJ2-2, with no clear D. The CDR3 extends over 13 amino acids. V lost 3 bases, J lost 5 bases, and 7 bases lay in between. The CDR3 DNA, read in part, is TGTGCCAGCAGTTTCGGGTGGACCGGGGAG. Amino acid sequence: CASSFGWTGE. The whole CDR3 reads CASSFGWTGELFF.

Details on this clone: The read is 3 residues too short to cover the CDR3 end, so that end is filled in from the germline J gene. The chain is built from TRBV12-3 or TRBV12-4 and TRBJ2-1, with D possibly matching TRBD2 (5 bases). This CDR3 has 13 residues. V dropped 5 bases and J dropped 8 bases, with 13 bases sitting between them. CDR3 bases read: TGTGCCAGCAGTACTAGTCATTTGGATGAG. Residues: CASSTSHLDE. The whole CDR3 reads CASSTSHLDEQFF.

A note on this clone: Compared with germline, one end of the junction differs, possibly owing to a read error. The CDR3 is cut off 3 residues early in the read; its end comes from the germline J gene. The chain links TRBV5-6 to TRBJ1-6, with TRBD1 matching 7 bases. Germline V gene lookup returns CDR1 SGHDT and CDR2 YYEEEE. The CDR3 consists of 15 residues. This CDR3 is CASTLTGPRDSPLHF. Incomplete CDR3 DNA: TGTGCCAGCACCTTGACAGGGCCTCGGGATTCACCC.

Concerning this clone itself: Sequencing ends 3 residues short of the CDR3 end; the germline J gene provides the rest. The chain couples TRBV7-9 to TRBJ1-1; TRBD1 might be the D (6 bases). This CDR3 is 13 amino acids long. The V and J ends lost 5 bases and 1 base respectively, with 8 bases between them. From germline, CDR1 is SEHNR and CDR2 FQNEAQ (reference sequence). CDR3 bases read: TGTGCCAGCAGCAAGACAGGGAACACTGAA. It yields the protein CASSKTGNTE. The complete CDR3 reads CASSKTGNTEAFF.

CDR3 protein: CASRRGYTDTQYF. Incomplete CDR3 DNA: TGTGCCAGCAGGCGGGGTTACACAGATACG. The chain is built from TRBV7-2 and TRBJ2-3; D might be TRBD2 (6 bases). The CDR3 is cut off 3 residues early in the read; its end comes from the germline J gene. The CDR3 is 13 amino acids. CDR1 is SGHTA and CDR2 is FQGNSA in the germline V gene. The V end lost 6 bases, the J end lost 2 bases, and 9 bases lay between the germline ends.

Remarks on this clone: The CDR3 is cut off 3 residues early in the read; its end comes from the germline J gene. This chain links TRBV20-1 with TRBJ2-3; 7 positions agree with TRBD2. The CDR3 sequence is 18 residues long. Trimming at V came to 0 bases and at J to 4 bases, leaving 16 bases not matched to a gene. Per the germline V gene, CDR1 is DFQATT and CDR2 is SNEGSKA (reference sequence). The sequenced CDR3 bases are TGCAGTGCTAGAGAGGGATGGGGGGATAGCGCGGGGGCAGATACG. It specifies CSAREGWGDSAGADT. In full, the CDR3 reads CSAREGWGDSAGADTQYF.

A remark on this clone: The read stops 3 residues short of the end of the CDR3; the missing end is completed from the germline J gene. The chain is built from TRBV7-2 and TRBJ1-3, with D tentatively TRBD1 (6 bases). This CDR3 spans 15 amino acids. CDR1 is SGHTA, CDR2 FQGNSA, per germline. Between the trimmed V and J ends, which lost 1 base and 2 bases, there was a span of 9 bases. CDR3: CASSLVQGTGNTIYF. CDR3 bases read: TGTGCCAGCAGCTTAGTGCAGGGGACTGGAAACACC.

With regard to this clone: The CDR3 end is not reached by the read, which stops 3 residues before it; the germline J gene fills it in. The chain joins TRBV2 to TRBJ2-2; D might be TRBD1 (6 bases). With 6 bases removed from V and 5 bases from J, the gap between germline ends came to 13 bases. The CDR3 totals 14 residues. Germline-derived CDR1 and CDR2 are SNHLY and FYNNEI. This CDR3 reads CASRATGDTGELFF. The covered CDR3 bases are TGTGCCAGCAGAGCGACAGGAGATACCGGGGAG.